The present T cell receptor beta chain was sequenced within a study of OX40 agonist ivuxolimab in advanced cancers. No patient had autoimmune disease or received systemic immunosuppression. With 9 bases clipped from V and 3 bases from J, the junction kept 10 bases outside the gene matches. This CDR3 has 14 residues. CDR1 is MNHEY and CDR2 is SMNVEV in the germline V gene (reference sequence). Regarding this clone: The antigen is not known.

Measured with immunoSEQ multiplex PCR; TCRdb has only the in-frame clones, and not every one. This table has approximately 70,000 clones, around four fifths appearing once. Study observations and caveats: Expanded peripheral T cells had an undetermined antigen specificity.

The sequence was obtained from an adult with an advanced solid tumor such as melanoma, head and neck, liver or kidney cancer. The material sequenced was CD4+ or CD8+ T cells sorted from blood, taken in a trial of the OX40 agonist ivuxolimab. This sequence joins TRBV27 and TRBJ1-1; 7 nucleotides match TRBD1. CDR3 sequence (DNA): TGTGCCAGTCTCCCGGGGGGACAGCACACTGAAGCTTTCTTT. Translation gives CASLPGGQHTEAFF.